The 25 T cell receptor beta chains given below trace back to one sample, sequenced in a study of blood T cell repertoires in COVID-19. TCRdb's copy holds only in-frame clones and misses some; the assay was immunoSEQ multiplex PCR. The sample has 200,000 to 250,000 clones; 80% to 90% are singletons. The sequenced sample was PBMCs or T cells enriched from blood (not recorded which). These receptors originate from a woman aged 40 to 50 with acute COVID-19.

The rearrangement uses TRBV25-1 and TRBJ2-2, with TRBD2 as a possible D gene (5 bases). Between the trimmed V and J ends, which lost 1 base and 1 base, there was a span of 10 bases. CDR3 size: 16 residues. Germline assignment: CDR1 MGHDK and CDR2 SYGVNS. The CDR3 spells CASSESRGWNTGELFF. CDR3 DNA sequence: TGTGCCAGCAGTGAATCGAGAGGGTGGAACACCGGGGAGCTGTTTTTT.

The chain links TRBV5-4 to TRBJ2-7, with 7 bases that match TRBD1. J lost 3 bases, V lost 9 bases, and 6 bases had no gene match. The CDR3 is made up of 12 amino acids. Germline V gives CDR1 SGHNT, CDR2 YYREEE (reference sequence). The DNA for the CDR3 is TGTGCCACCCGGGACAGAAACTACGAGCAGTACTTC. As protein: CATRDRNYEQYF. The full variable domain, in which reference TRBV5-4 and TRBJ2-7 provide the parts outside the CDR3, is ETGVTQSPTHLIKTRGQQVTLRCSSQSGHNTVSWYQQALGQGPQFIFQYYREEENGRGNFPPRFSGLQFPNYSSELNVNALELDDSALYLCATRDRNYEQYFGPGTRLTVT.

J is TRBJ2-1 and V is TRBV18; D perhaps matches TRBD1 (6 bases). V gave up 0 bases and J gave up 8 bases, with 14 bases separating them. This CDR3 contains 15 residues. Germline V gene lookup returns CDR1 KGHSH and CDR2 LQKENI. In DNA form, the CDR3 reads TGTGCCAGCTCACCACCGGGGACACCCAGGGATGAGCAGTTCTTC. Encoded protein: CASSPPGTPRDEQFF.

CDR3: CASSVTDNQPQHF. The CDR3 coding sequence is TGTGCCAGCAGTGTGACAGACAATCAGCCCCAGCATTTT. The chain is built from TRBV2 and TRBJ1-5, with TRBD1 as a possible D gene (5 bases). Trimming stripped 4 bases from V and 3 bases from J, with 7 bases between. Per the germline V gene, CDR1 is SNHLY and CDR2 is FYNNEI. The CDR3 runs to 13 residues.

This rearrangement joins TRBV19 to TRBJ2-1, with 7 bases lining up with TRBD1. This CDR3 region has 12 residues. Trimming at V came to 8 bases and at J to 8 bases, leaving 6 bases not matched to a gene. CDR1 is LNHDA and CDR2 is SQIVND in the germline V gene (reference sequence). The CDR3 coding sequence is TGTGCCAGTGCCAGGGGGAGCGATGAGCAGTTCTTC. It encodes CASARGSDEQFF.

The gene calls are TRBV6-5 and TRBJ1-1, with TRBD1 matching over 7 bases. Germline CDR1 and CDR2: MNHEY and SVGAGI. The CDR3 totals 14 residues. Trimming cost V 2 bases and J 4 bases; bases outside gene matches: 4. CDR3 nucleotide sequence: TGTGCCAGCAGTTACACAGGGGTTCTCACTGAAGCTTTCTTT. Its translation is CASSYTGVLTEAFF.

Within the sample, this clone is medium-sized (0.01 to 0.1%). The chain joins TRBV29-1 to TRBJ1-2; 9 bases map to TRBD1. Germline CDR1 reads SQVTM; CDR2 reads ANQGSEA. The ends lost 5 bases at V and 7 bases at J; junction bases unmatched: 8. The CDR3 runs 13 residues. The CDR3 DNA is TGCAGCGTTCTCGACAGGGGGTATGGTGGCTACACCTTC. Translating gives CSVLDRGYGGYTF.

The CDR3 spells CASSRRRDRGNYEQYV. In DNA, the CDR3 is TGTGCCAGCAGCAGAAGGCGGGACAGGGGTAACTACGAGCAGTACGTC. V usage is TRBV21-1 and J usage is TRBJ2-7; the listed D gene, TRBD1, was not tested against the DNA. TRBV21-1 is listed as a pseudogene. This CDR3 has 16 residues.

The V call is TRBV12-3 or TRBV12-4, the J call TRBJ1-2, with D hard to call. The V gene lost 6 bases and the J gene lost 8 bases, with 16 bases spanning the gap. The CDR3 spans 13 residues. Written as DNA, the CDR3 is TGTGCCAGCAGCCGTGACGAAGGGAGCGGCTACACCTTC. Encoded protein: CASSRDEGSGYTF.

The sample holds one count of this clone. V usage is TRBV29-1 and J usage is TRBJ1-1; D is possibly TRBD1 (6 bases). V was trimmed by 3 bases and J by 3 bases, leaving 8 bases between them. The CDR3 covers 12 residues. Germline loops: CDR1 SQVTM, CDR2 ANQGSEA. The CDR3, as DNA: TGCAGCGTTGAGCAGGGGCACACTGAAGCTTTCTTT. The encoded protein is CSVEQGHTEAFF.

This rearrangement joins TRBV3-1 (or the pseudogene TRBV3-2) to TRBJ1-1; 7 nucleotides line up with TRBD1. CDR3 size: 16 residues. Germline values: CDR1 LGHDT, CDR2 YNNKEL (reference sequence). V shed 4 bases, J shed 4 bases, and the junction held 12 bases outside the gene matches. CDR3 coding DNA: TGTGCCAGCAGCCCGCGGACAGGCCCTGTAAGCACTGAAGCTTTCTTT. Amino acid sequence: CASSPRTGPVSTEAFF.

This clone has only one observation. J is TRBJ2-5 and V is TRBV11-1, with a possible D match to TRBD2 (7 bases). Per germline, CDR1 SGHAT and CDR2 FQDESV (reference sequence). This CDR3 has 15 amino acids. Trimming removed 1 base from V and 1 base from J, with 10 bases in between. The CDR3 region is CASSLGGGRQETQYF. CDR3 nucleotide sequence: TGTGCCAGCAGCTTAGGGGGGGGGCGCCAAGAGACCCAGTACTTC. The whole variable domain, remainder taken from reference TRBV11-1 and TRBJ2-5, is EAEVAQSPRYKITEKSQAVAFWCDPISGHATLYWYRQILGQGPELLVQFQDESVVDDSQLPKDRFSAERLKGVDSTLKIQPAELGDSAMYLCASSLGGGRQETQYFGPGTRLLVL.

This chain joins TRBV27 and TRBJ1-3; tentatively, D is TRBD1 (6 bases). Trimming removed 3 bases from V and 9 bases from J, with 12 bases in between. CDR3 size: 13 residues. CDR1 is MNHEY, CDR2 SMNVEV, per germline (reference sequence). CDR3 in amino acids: CASSFGGGGTIYF. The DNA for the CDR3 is TGTGCCAGCAGTTTTGGGGGCGGGGGCACCATATATTTT.

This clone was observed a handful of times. This CDR3 reads CASSEPVSGAEAFF. The CDR3 nucleotides read TGTGCCAGCAGTGAGCCAGTGTCAGGGGCCGAAGCTTTCTTT. This chain connects TRBV6-1 to TRBJ1-1, with D perhaps TRBD1 (6 bases). Trimming shortened V by 3 bases and J by 8 bases, and 16 bases separated the two germline ends. The CDR3 consists of 14 residues. Germline V CDR1 and CDR2: MNHNS, SASEGT.

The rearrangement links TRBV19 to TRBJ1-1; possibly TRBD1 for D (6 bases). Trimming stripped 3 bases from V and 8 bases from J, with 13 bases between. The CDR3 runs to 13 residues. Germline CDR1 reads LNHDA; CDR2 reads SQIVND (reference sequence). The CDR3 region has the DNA TGTGCCAGTAGTATGGCCGAAGGGACAGAAGCTTTCTTT. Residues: CASSMAEGTEAFF.

CDR3 residues: CASSPWTGADEQFF. The CDR3 bases are TGTGCCAGCAGCCCCTGGACAGGGGCCGATGAGCAGTTCTTC. The chain joins TRBV7-3 to TRBJ2-1; 9 nucleotides match TRBD1. Trimming removed 5 bases from V and 8 bases from J; junction bases left unmatched: 7. This CDR3 is 14 amino acids long. Looked up from germline, CDR1 is SGHTA and CDR2 is FQGTGA. The variable domain in full, completed from reference TRBV7-3 and TRBJ2-1, reads GAGVSQTPSNKVTEKGKYVELRCDPISGHTALYWYRQSLGQGPEFLIYFQGTGAADDSGLPNDRFFAVRPEGSVSTLKIQRTERGDSAVYLCASSPWTGADEQFFGPGTRLTVL.

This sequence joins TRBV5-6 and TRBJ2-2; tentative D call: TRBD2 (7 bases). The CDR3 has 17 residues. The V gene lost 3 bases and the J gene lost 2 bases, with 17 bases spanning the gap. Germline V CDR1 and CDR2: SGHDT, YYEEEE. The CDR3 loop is CASSWKRAGANTGELFF. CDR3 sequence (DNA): TGTGCCAGCAGCTGGAAACGGGCGGGGGCCAACACCGGGGAGCTGTTTTTT.

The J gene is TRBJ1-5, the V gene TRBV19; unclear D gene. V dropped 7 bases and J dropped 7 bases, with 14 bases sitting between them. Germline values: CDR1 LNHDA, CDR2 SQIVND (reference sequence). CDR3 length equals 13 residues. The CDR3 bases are TGTGCCAGTAACGCGGGGATAGGGCAGCCCCAGCATTTT. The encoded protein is CASNAGIGQPQHF.

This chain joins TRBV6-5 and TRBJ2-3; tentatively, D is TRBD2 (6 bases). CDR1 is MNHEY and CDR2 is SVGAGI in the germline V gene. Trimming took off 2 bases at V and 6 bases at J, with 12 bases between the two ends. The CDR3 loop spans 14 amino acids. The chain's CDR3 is CASSYVGGVDTQYF. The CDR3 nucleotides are TGTGCCAGCAGTTACGTAGGAGGGGTGGATACGCAGTATTTT.

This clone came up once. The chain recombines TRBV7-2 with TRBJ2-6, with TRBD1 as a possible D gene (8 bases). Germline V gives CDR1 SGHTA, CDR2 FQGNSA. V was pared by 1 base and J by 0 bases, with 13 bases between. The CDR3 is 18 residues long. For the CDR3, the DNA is TGTGCCAGCAGCTTAGGGGGGGGACAGGCCTCTGGGGCCAACGTCCTGACTTTC. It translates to CASSLGGGQASGANVLTF.

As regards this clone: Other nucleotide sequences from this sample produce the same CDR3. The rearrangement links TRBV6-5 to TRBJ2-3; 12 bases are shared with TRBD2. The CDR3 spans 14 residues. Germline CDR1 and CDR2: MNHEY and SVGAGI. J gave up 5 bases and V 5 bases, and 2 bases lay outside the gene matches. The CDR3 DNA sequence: TGTGCCAGCAGTCTAGCGGGGGGGCGAGATACGCAGTATTTT. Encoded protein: CASSLAGGRDTQYF.

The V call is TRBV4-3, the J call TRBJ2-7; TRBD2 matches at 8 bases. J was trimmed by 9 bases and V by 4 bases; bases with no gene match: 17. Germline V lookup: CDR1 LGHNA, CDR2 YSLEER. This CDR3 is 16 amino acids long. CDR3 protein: CASSPRVAGMGDVQYF. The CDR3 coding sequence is TGCGCCAGCAGCCCCCGTGTAGCGGGGATGGGCGATGTGCAGTACTTC.

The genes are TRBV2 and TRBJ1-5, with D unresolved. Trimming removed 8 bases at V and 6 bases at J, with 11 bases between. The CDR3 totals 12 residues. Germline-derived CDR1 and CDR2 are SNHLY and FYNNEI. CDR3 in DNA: TGTGCCAGCCGGGTTGGCAGTCAGCCCCAGCATTTT. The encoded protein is CASRVGSQPQHF.

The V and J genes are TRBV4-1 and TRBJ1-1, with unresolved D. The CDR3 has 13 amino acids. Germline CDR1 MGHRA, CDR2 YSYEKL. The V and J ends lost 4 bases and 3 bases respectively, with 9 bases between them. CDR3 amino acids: CASSPVSDTEAFF. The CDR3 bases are TGCGCCAGCAGCCCGGTTTCTGACACTGAAGCTTTCTTT.

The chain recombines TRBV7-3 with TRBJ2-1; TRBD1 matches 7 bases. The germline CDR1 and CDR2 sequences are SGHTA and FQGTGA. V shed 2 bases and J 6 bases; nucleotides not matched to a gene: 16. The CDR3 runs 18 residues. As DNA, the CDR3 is TGTGCCAGCAGCTTAGGTAAGTCCGCTCCAGGGGGAGTCAATGAGCAGTTCTTC. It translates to CASSLGKSAPGGVNEQFF.